Below are 9 T cell receptor beta chains sequenced from a single sample in a study of cytomegalovirus exposure and HLA in healthy donors. Amplification used 60 Vbeta primers and 13 Jbeta primers. The protocol was immunoSEQ multiplex PCR, while the TCRdb copy is restricted to in-frame clones and leaves out a portion. Here the sample spans some 200,000 clones, roughly 87% being singletons. The sample consisted of PBMCs. The origin of the receptors is a girl younger than two in good health and CMV-seronegative.

The J gene is TRBJ2-3, the V gene TRBV7-9; no clear D gene. Germline V lookup: CDR1 SEHNR, CDR2 FQNEAQ (reference sequence). CDR3 length equals 15 residues. The V end lost 1 base, the J end lost 0 bases, and 8 bases lay between the germline ends. This CDR3 reads CASSLVAGSTDTQYF. The CDR3 region has the DNA TGTGCCAGCAGCTTAGTCGCAGGAAGCACAGATACGCAGTATTTT.

V and J are TRBV10-3 and TRBJ2-5; 7 nucleotides line up with TRBD2. This CDR3 is built from 16 residues. Germline values: CDR1 ENHRY, CDR2 SYGVKD. The J segment lost 2 bases and the V segment lost 2 bases, leaving 8 bases of the junction unmatched. CDR3 in DNA: TGTGCCATCAGTGAGGGGGGGGAGGGCCGGCAAGAGACCCAGTACTTC. This translates into CAISEGGEGRQETQYF.

The V gene is TRBV7-3, the J gene TRBJ2-1; tentatively, D is TRBD2 (6 bases). The germline V and J ends were trimmed by 1 base and 5 bases, with 6 bases remaining between them. CDR3 length: 13 residues. Germline CDR1 SGHTA, CDR2 FQGTGA. The CDR3 DNA reads TGTGCCAGCAGCTTAAGCGGGGACAATGAGCAGTTCTTC. It yields the protein CASSLSGDNEQFF.

The CDR3 coding sequence is TGTGCCAGCAGCTTTACAACGACCCTAGCGTGGTCTAGCGCAGATACGCAGTATTTT. Its translation: CASSFTTTLAWSSADTQYF. This chain uses TRBV11-2 with TRBJ2-3; perhaps TRBD2 as D (6 bases). Germline V gives CDR1 SGHAT, CDR2 FQNNGV. The CDR3 has 19 residues. V was shortened by 3 bases and J by 4 bases, with 26 bases between the two germline ends. Drawing the rest from reference TRBV11-2 and TRBJ2-3, the complete variable domain is EAGVAQSPRYKIIEKRQSVAFWCNPISGHATLYWYQQILGQGPKLLIQFQNNGVVDDSQLPKDRFSAERLKGVDSTLKIQPAKLEDSAVYLCASSFTTTLAWSSADTQYFGPGTRLTVL.

The V call is TRBV10-1, the J call TRBJ1-5, with D hard to call. The CDR3 has 13 amino acids. The germline V gene encodes CDR1 WNHNN and CDR2 SYGVQD (reference sequence). V was cut by 2 bases and J by 4 bases, with 6 bases left in between. As DNA, the CDR3 is TGCGCCAGCAGTGAGAGGGAGAATCAGCCCCAGCATTTT. Translating gives CASSERENQPQHF.

The CDR3 protein is CASSLFLPRSGELFF. The DNA for the CDR3 is TGCGCCAGCAGCTTGTTCCTACCGCGATCCGGGGAGCTGTTTTTT. The J gene is TRBJ2-2, the V gene TRBV5-1, with D unclear. Deletions cut 1 base from V and 6 bases from J, with 13 bases between. The germline V gene encodes CDR1 SGHRS and CDR2 YFSETQ. The CDR3 runs 15 residues. Using reference TRBV5-1 and TRBJ2-2 for the parts outside the CDR3, the full variable domain is KAGVTQTPRYLIKTRGQQVTLSCSPISGHRSVSWYQQTPGQGLQFLFEYFSETQRNKGNFPGRFSGRQFSNSRSEMNVSTLELGDSALYLCASSLFLPRSGELFFGEGSRLTVL.

The CDR3 spells CASSLQGGEETQYF. CDR3 nucleotide sequence: TGCGCCAGCAGCCTCCAGGGTGGGGAAGAGACCCAGTACTTC. The genes are TRBV5-1 and TRBJ2-5, with D maybe TRBD1 (5 bases). The length of the CDR3 is 14 residues. Germline V gene lookup returns CDR1 SGHRS and CDR2 YFSETQ. V shed 4 bases and J shed 3 bases, with 13 bases lying between them. Based on the CDR3 plus reference TRBV5-1 and TRBJ2-5, the full variable domain is KAGVTQTPRYLIKTRGQQVTLSCSPISGHRSVSWYQQTPGQGLQFLFEYFSETQRNKGNFPGRFSGRQFSNSRSEMNVSTLELGDSALYLCASSLQGGEETQYFGPGTRLLVL.

This chain connects TRBV27 to TRBJ1-1; TRBD1 is a possible D gene (5 bases). V gave up 3 bases and J gave up 3 bases, with 14 bases separating them. Germline assignment: CDR1 MNHEY and CDR2 SMNVEV (reference sequence). The CDR3 sequence is 15 residues long. The CDR3 region is CASSFWGGPDTEAFF. The CDR3 DNA reads TGTGCCAGCAGTTTTTGGGGGGGACCGGACACTGAAGCTTTCTTT.

This chain connects TRBV6-5 to TRBJ1-3, with 9 positions matching TRBD1. CDR3 length: 14 residues. The V gene end was trimmed by 4 bases and the J gene end by 4 bases; junction bases not matched to a gene: 2. Germline V gene lookup returns CDR1 MNHEY and CDR2 SVGAGI. In nucleotides, the CDR3 is TGTGCCAGCAGTTTGGACAGGGGCGGAAACACCATATATTTT. It translates to CASSLDRGGNTIYF.